One and the same sample provided the 5 T cell receptor beta chains below, sequenced in a study of blood T cell repertoires in COVID-19. The assay was immunoSEQ multiplex PCR, and TCRdb's table has in-frame clones only and misses some. The table shows roughly 150,000 clones, with around 89% occurring only once. Material for sequencing was peripheral blood. These receptors all stem from a woman in her thirties or forties with acute or convalescent COVID-19.

V usage is TRBV6-6 and J usage is TRBJ1-2; TRBD1 matches at 9 bases. Germline V gene data show CDR1 as MNHNY and CDR2 as SVGAGI (reference sequence). Germline trimming cut 0 bases from V and 7 bases from J; bases unmatched to any gene: 9. The CDR3 loop spans 16 amino acids. CDR3 sequence: CASSYSSGTGFLGYTF. CDR3 nucleotides: TGTGCCAGCAGTTACTCGAGCGGGACAGGGTTTCTTGGCTACACCTTC.

The chain uses TRBV3-1 (or the pseudogene TRBV3-2) and TRBJ1-2; 11 bases agree with TRBD1. V gave up 4 bases and J gave up 5 bases; unmatched junction bases: 6. In germline, CDR1 is LGHDT, CDR2 YNNKEL (reference sequence). The CDR3 contains 15 residues. Here the CDR3 DNA reads TGTGCCAGCAGCCGAGGGACAGGGGGAAAATATGGCTACACCTTC. Encoded protein: CASSRGTGGKYGYTF.

V and J are TRBV11-3 and TRBJ2-5, with a tentative D call TRBD1 (5 bases). V was trimmed by 1 base and J by 5 bases, leaving 11 bases between them. The germline V gene has CDR1 SGHNT and CDR2 YENEEA. CDR3 length equals 14 residues. The CDR3 sequence is CASSLVQGWETQYF. The CDR3 nucleotides read TGTGCCAGCAGCTTAGTCCAGGGATGGGAGACCCAGTACTTC.

The V and J genes are TRBV21-1 and TRBJ2-2; the table calls TRBD2, which could not be checked here. TRBV21-1 is tagged as a pseudogene. The CDR3 totals 15 residues. The chain's CDR3 is CASRELAGHPGELFF. The DNA of the CDR3 is TGTGCCAGCAGGGAACTAGCGGGACATCCCGGGGAGCTGTTTTTT.

V is TRBV18 and J is TRBJ1-1, with D perhaps TRBD1 (5 bases). From germline, CDR1 is KGHSH and CDR2 LQKENI. The CDR3 length is 14 residues. V dropped 4 bases and J dropped 0 bases, with 9 bases sitting between them. Here the CDR3 reads CASSHGHLNTEAFF. The CDR3 DNA follows: TGTGCCAGCTCACACGGACACCTGAACACTGAAGCTTTCTTT.